The 8 T cell receptor beta chains in this list originate from one sample, sequenced in a study of OX40 agonist ivuxolimab in advanced cancers. Data came from immunoSEQ multiplex PCR; TCRdb stores just in-frame clones and leaves some out. Of tens of thousands of clones in the sample, approximately 91% were seen once. The specimen comprised CD4+ or CD8+ T cells sorted from blood, sampled in a trial of the OX40 agonist ivuxolimab. These receptors were obtained from an adult with an advanced solid tumor such as melanoma, head and neck, liver or kidney cancer.

The chain carries TRBV9 and TRBJ2-3, with D possibly TRBD2 on 6 matching bases. The germline CDR1 and CDR2 sequences are SGDLS and YYNGEE. This CDR3 region has 16 residues. V was pared by 4 bases and J by 6 bases, with 21 bases between. CDR3 in DNA: TGTGCCAGCAGCTCGATTTTGGGGCGGGATTCCGATACGCAGTATTTT. Its protein product is CASSSILGRDSDTQYF.

The chain links TRBV27 to TRBJ2-3; D not resolved. Germline-derived CDR1 and CDR2 are MNHEY and SMNVEV (reference sequence). The length of the CDR3 is 13 residues. Here the CDR3 DNA reads TGTGCTAGCCGGAACGAGAGCACAGATACGCAGTATTTT. As protein: CASRNESTDTQYF.

The J gene is TRBJ2-1, the V gene TRBV4-1; 10 bases match TRBD1. The CDR3 has 14 residues. V shed 3 bases, J shed 8 bases, and the junction held 4 bases outside the gene matches. Germline V gene data show CDR1 as MGHRA and CDR2 as YSYEKL. The CDR3 bases are TGCGCCAGCAGCCAGGGGGGGACAGGGGATGAGCAGTTCTTC. Translating gives CASSQGGTGDEQFF.

This clone was seen once. This sequence joins TRBV28 and TRBJ2-3, with TRBD1 as a possible D gene (5 bases). The CDR3 consists of 12 residues. Germline V lookup: CDR1 MDHEN, CDR2 SYDVKM. The CDR3 coding sequence is TGTTCAACGGGCCCCAGGGCAGATACGCAGTATTTT. It is translated as CSTGPRADTQYF.

The chain joins TRBV20-1 to TRBJ2-5; 7 bases line up with TRBD2. This CDR3 has 11 residues. Trimming removed 8 bases from V and 5 bases from J; junction bases left unmatched: 5. Germline V CDR1 and CDR2: DFQATT, SNEGSKA (reference sequence). CDR3: CSPRERETQYF. The CDR3 nucleotides are TGCAGTCCGCGGGAGCGGGAGACCCAGTACTTC.

The chain has TRBV5-4 and TRBJ2-7, with TRBD1 matching over 10 bases. V lost 4 bases and J lost 4; bases outside the gene matches: 8. CDR1 is SGHNT and CDR2 is YYREEE in the germline V gene (reference sequence). This CDR3 has 15 amino acids. The CDR3 DNA reads as TGTGCCAGCAGCCCTCGGGACAGGGGAAGTTACGAGCAGTACTTC. Translated: CASSPRDRGSYEQYF.

The J gene is TRBJ2-5, the V gene TRBV5-1; D perhaps matches TRBD1 (6 bases). The V and J ends lost 2 bases and 2 bases respectively, with 13 bases between them. Germline V gene lookup returns CDR1 SGHRS and CDR2 YFSETQ. The CDR3 runs 15 residues. Written as DNA, the CDR3 is TGCGCCAGCAGCTTTCTGCAGGGGTGGCAAGAGACCCAGTACTTC. Its protein product is CASSFLQGWQETQYF.

This chain joins TRBV6-5 and TRBJ2-1, with a possible D match to TRBD2 (6 bases). With 4 bases removed from V and 7 bases from J, the gap between germline ends came to 11 bases. The CDR3 totals 13 residues. Germline V lookup: CDR1 MNHEY, CDR2 SVGAGI. As DNA, the CDR3 is TGTGCCAGCAGTTCCTACGGGGGAAATGAGCAGTTCTTC. This codes for CASSSYGGNEQFF.